A selection of T cell receptor beta chains follows, all from one sample in a study of cytomegalovirus exposure and HLA in healthy donors. Libraries were prepared by immunoSEQ multiplex PCR; TCRdb keeps only in-frame clonotypes and omits some of them. This sample has 98,000 or so clones, with approximately 85% found just once. The sequenced material came from PBMCs. These receptor sequences come from a woman under 30 in good health and CMV-seronegative. Both conserved end residues are part of each CDR3. Fields, in order: D gene, V gene, J gene, clone size, CDR3 DNA, CDR3 protein. A D gene is named only where the DNA matches it firmly. Some rows mark clone size as missing; the rest say once, few, many or name a class of expanded clone.

-,TRBV10-3,TRBJ2-1,-,TGTGCCATCACCTCGGGACTGGAAGCTCGGAATGAGCAGTTCTTC,CAITSGLEARNEQFF
-,TRBV7-9,TRBJ1-6,-,TGTGCCAGCAGCCCCCGGGACTGGCCGGCCCTCCACTTT,CASSPRDWPALHF
-,TRBV5-6,TRBJ1-2,once,TGTGCCAGCAGCTCACTGTCGGGTACCTTCTATGGCTACACCTTC,CASSSLSGTFYGYTF
-,TRBV30,TRBJ1-6,-,TGTGCCTGGACAGGGTTAAGGAATTCACCCCTCCACTTT,CAWTGLRNSPLHF
-,TRBV29-1,TRBJ1-1,-,TGCAGCGTTGGACAGTACACTGAAGCTTTCTTT,CSVGQYTEAFF
-,TRBV6-1,TRBJ2-2,-,TGTGCCAGCAGACTTACAGTGAACACCGGGGAGCTGTTTTTT,CASRLTVNTGELFF
-,TRBV27,TRBJ2-7,-,TGTGCCAGCAGGTCCCTTAGACAGGGAGGTTCGCACGAGCAGTACTTC,CASRSLRQGGSHEQYF
TRBD2,TRBV27,TRBJ2-7,-,TGTGCCAGCAGCCTAGCGGGGGGGCCCTACGAGCAGTACTTC,CASSLAGGPYEQYF
TRBD1,TRBV14,TRBJ1-2,-,TGTGCCAGCAGCCATCGGGGGACAGGGGGCCCGAATGGCTACACCTTC,CASSHRGTGGPNGYTF
-,TRBV7-9,TRBJ2-3,-,TGTGCCAGTGCCCAAGCGCTTAGCACAGATACGCAGTATTTT,CASAQALSTDTQYF
-,TRBV6-4,TRBJ2-1,-,TGTGCCAGCAGTGCCACAGGGGGGGGATACAATGAGCAGTTCTTC,CASSATGGGYNEQFF
-,TRBV15,TRBJ2-7,-,TGTGCCACCAGCAGAGATCTAACAGACGAGCAGTACTTC,CATSRDLTDEQYF
-,TRBV4-1,TRBJ1-5,-,TGCGCCAGCAGCCAACAGGCAGGCGGCAATCAGCCCCAGCATTTT,CASSQQAGGNQPQHF
-,TRBV9,TRBJ1-1,-,TGTGCCAGCAGCGTAGATTCAGGGCCGGGCACTGAAGCTTTCTTT,CASSVDSGPGTEAFF
TRBD2,TRBV5-6,TRBJ2-1,-,TGTGCCAGCAGCCGCGGACTAGAAAGAAGCGATGAGCAGTTCTTC,CASSRGLERSDEQFF
-,TRBV2,TRBJ2-2,-,TGTGCCAGCAGTGCTCAGTTCACCGGGGAGCTGTTTTTT,CASSAQFTGELFF
TRBD1,TRBV18,TRBJ1-6,few,TGTGCCAGCTCACCCCTACAGGGGGCGGATTCACCCCTCCACTTT,CASSPLQGADSPLHF
-,TRBV10-2,TRBJ2-1,-,TGCGCCAGCAGTGAATACACCGTTGAGCAGTTCTTC,CASSEYTVEQFF
TRBD2,TRBV2,TRBJ2-1,-,TGTGCCACCGCCGTAGCGGGGAGCTCCTACAATGAGCAGTTCTTC,CATAVAGSSYNEQFF
-,TRBV27,TRBJ2-7,once,TGTGCCAGCAGTTTTGGTACAGAGCAGTACTTC,CASSFGTEQYF
TRBD1,TRBV5-4,TRBJ2-2,-,TGTGCCAGCTTACAAAGGGTTCTGGAGGGACAGGGGGCTACCGGGGAGCTGTTTTTT,CASLQRVLEGQGATGELFF
-,TRBV7-3,TRBJ2-3,few,TGTGCCAGCAGCGAGTTTCGGGTAGATACGCAGTATTTT,CASSEFRVDTQYF
TRBD1,TRBV4-1,TRBJ1-6,-,TGCGCCAGCAGACTCTCAGGGGGCAGGGGAGTTCCCTATTCACCCCTCCACTTT,CASRLSGGRGVPYSPLHF
-,TRBV7-9,TRBJ2-7,few,TGTGCCAGCAGCCGGGACACTGCCTACGAGCAGTACTTC,CASSRDTAYEQYF
TRBD1,TRBV27,TRBJ2-7,-,TGTGCCAGCAGTTTATTAGGGGGACAGGGTAGGCAGTACTTC,CASSLLGGQGRQYF
TRBD2,TRBV7-3,TRBJ2-5,once,TGTGCCAGCAGCTTAGGAGAGGCTAGCGGATTCCAAGAGACCCAGTACTTC,CASSLGEASGFQETQYF
-,TRBV29-1,TRBJ2-7,-,TGCAGCGTTATAAAAGGAGGACTGCGCTCCTACGAGCAGTACTTC,CSVIKGGLRSYEQYF